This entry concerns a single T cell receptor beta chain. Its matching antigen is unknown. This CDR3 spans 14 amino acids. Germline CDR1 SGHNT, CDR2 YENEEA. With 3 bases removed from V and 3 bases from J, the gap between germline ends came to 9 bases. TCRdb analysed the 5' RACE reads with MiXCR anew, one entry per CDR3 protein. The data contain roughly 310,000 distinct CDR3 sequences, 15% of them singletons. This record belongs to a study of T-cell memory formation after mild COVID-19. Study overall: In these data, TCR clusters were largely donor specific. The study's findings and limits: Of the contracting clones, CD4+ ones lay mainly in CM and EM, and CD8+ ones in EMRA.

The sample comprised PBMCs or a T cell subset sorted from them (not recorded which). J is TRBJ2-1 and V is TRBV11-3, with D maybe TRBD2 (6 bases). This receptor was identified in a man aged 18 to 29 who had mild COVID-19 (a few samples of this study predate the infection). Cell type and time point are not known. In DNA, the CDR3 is TGTGCCAGCAGCTTGGCGGGGATCTACAATGAGCAGTTCTTC. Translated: CASSLAGIYNEQFF. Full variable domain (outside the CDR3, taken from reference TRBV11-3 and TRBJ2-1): EAGVVQSPRYKIIEKKQPVAFWCNPISGHNTLYWYLQNLGQGPELLIRYENEEAVDDSQLPKDRFSAERLKGVDSTLKIQPAELGDSAVYLCASSLAGIYNEQFFGPGTRLTVL.